Sequencing of this TCR beta chain was carried out in a study of T cells in Graves' hyperthyroidism and ophthalmopathy. The wider study: Before any treatment, at initial diagnosis, peripheral blood was collected.

Uncontrolled infection, other autoimmune disease, pregnancy or lactation disqualified patients from enrolment. Diagnosis rested on symptoms, serum thyroxine and TRAb, thyroid ultrasound, and orbital computed tomography. Regions amplified from RNA transcripts were the TCR beta CDR3 regions. An initial round of RT-PCR targeting the TCR CDR3 relied on the HTBI primer set. From the multiplex PCR reads, TCRdb called clonotypes with MiXCR, one entry per CDR3 protein. The table includes approximately 210,000 distinct CDR3 sequences, roughly a sixth detected once. This clonotype came up many times. Its antigen is not identified. Study-wide results and caveats: Through a model of 13 V-J features, ophthalmopathy was separated from stable hyperthyroidism.

CDR3 length: 15 amino acids. From germline, CDR1 is SGHAT and CDR2 FQNNGV. After removal of 1 base from V and 2 bases from J, the junction contained 3 bases not matched to a gene. The V and J genes are TRBV11-2 and TRBJ2-7; 9 nucleotides agree with TRBD2. The origin of this receptor is a man aged 50 to 60 with Graves' hyperthyroidism. Input material: blood. DNA for the CDR3: TGTGCCAGCAGCTTAGTGGCTAGCGGGACCTACGAGCAGTACTTC. Translation: CASSLVASGTYEQYF.